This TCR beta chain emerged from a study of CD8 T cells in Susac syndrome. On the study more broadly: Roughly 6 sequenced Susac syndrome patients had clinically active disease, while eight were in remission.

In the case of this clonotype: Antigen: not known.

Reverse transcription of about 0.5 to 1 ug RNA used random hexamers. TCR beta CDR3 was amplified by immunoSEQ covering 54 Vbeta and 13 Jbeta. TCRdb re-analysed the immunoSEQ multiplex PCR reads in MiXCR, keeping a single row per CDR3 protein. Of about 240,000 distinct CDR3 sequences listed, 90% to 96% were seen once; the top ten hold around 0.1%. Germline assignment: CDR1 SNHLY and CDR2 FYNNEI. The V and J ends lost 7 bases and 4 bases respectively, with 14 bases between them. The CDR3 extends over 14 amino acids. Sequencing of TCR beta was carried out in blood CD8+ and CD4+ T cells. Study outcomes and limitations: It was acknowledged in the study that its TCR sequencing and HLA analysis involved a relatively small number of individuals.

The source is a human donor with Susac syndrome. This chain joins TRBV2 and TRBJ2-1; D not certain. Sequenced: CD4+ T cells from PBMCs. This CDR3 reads CASTSTAEYNEQFF. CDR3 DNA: TGTGCCAGCACTTCTACGGCGGAATACAATGAGCAGTTCTTC.